This is a list of T cell receptor beta chains from one sample in a study of cytomegalovirus exposure and HLA in healthy donors. Libraries were prepared by immunoSEQ multiplex PCR; TCRdb keeps only in-frame clonotypes and omits some of them. The table shows about 83,000 clones, with roughly 80% occurring only once. The specimen sequenced was PBMCs. Receptors originate from a woman aged 25-40 years in good health and CMV-seronegative. Each CDR3 is given with its conserved first and last residue. D genes are given only for firm matches. Expanded clones are given a class, and other clones once, few, many or no size at all.

v_gene: TRBV6-1; d_gene: NA; len: 13; abundance: NA; j_gene: TRBJ2-7; CDR3nt: TGTGCCAGCAGTCAAGACAGGTGGGTCGAGCAGTACTTC; CDR3aa: CASSQDRWVEQYF
v_gene: TRBV7-2; d_gene: NA; len: 14; abundance: NA; j_gene: TRBJ2-7; CDR3nt: TGTGCCAGCAGCCCTAAAGGGGCTAAGTACGAGCAGTACTTC; CDR3aa: CASSPKGAKYEQYF
v_gene: TRBV7-2; d_gene: TRBD2; len: 16; abundance: NA; j_gene: TRBJ2-5; CDR3nt: TGTGCCAGCGGACCACGGGGACTAGCGAGTCGAGAGACCCAGTACTTC; CDR3aa: CASGPRGLASRETQYF
v_gene: TRBV5-4; d_gene: TRBD1; len: 15; abundance: NA; j_gene: TRBJ2-7; CDR3nt: TGTGCCAGCAGCTTGGGTGGGACAGGGGCCTACGAGCAGTACTTC; CDR3aa: CASSLGGTGAYEQYF
v_gene: TRBV6-5; d_gene: NA; len: 15; abundance: NA; j_gene: TRBJ1-3; CDR3nt: TGTGCCAGCAGTTTCGACAGGTCTAAGGGAAACACCATATATTTT; CDR3aa: CASSFDRSKGNTIYF
v_gene: TRBV28; d_gene: NA; len: 12; abundance: NA; j_gene: TRBJ1-2; CDR3nt: TGTGCCAGCAGGACCGGGAACTATGGCTACACCTTC; CDR3aa: CASRTGNYGYTF
v_gene: TRBV7-2; d_gene: NA; len: 13; abundance: NA; j_gene: TRBJ2-1; CDR3nt: TGTGCCAGCAGCTTAGCCCGGGGGAGTGAGCAGTTCTTC; CDR3aa: CASSLARGSEQFF
v_gene: TRBV7-9; d_gene: TRBD1; len: 14; abundance: few; j_gene: TRBJ2-7; CDR3nt: TGTGCCAGCAGCTTAGTGACAGGGGGCCGCGAGCAGTACTTC; CDR3aa: CASSLVTGGREQYF
v_gene: TRBV19; d_gene: NA; len: 16; abundance: NA; j_gene: TRBJ1-5; CDR3nt: TGTGCCAGTAGCCTTCGGGGGGGATATAGCAATCAGCCCCAGCGTTTT; CDR3aa: CASSLRGGYSNQPQRF
v_gene: TRBV5-8; d_gene: TRBD1; len: 14; abundance: few; j_gene: TRBJ1-2; CDR3nt: TGTGCCAGCAGCCCGACAGGGGAGGCCTATGGCTACACCTTC; CDR3aa: CASSPTGEAYGYTF
v_gene: TRBV7-2; d_gene: TRBD2; len: 15; abundance: NA; j_gene: TRBJ2-7; CDR3nt: TGTGCCAGCAGCCCCCGTCTAGCGGGAGAAGGCGAGCAGTACTTC; CDR3aa: CASSPRLAGEGEQYF
v_gene: TRBV19; d_gene: TRBD1; len: 15; abundance: NA; j_gene: TRBJ2-7; CDR3nt: TGTGCCAGTAGTATGACGGGACAGGGGAGGAGCGAGCAGTACTTC; CDR3aa: CASSMTGQGRSEQYF
v_gene: TRBV18; d_gene: TRBD2; len: 14; abundance: NA; j_gene: TRBJ2-1; CDR3nt: TGTGCCAGTCACACCTCTGCGGGAGGTAATGAGCAGTTCTTC; CDR3aa: CASHTSAGGNEQFF
v_gene: TRBV30; d_gene: TRBD1; len: 12; abundance: NA; j_gene: TRBJ1-2; CDR3nt: TGTGCCTGGACAGGGGGGCCGGGGGGCTACACCTTC; CDR3aa: CAWTGGPGGYTF
v_gene: TRBV10-3; d_gene: TRBD1; len: 13; abundance: NA; j_gene: TRBJ2-7; CDR3nt: TGTGCCATCAGGGGACAGGAGAACTACGAGCAGTACTTC; CDR3aa: CAIRGQENYEQYF
v_gene: TRBV29-1; d_gene: TRBD1; len: 16; abundance: NA; j_gene: TRBJ2-1; CDR3nt: TGCAGCGTTGAGGGGGGGGACAGGGAAGGAGTCACAGAGCAGTTCTTC; CDR3aa: CSVEGGDREGVTEQFF